These 11 T cell receptor beta chains came from one sample sequenced in a study of Ad26.COV2.S vaccination and SARS-CoV-2 variants. The data were produced by immunoSEQ multiplex PCR, yet TCRdb's version contains in-frame clones alone and is incomplete. Among approximately 280,000 clones, over 75% were seen once, and the ten largest hold roughly 3.5%. The treatment is: 15 to 20 received Ad26.COV2.S at low or high dose, single or two shots; several received placebo; per-sample allocation not given. The samples date from day 63 after the first vaccine or placebo injection. The sequences come from peripheral blood, collected in a trial of Ad26.COV2.S vaccine versus placebo. These receptors were taken from a person aged 18 to 59 who received the Ad26.COV2.S COVID-19 vaccine or a placebo.

The V and J genes are TRBV10-3 and TRBJ1-2; 12 nucleotides match TRBD1. This CDR3 has 14 residues. V lost 8 bases, J lost 7 bases, and 8 bases stayed unmatched. Per germline, CDR1 ENHRY and CDR2 SYGVKD. CDR3 coding DNA: TGTGCCATCGACGGGACAGGGGGCAGAACTGGCTACACCTTC. This codes for CAIDGTGGRTGYTF.

This CDR3 reads CASSFSDGTEAFF. The CDR3 DNA sequence: TGCGCCAGCAGCTTTAGTGACGGGACTGAAGCTTTCTTT. The chain recombines TRBV5-1 with TRBJ1-1; D gene unclear. Trimming took off 2 bases at V and 5 bases at J, with 10 bases between the two ends. The length of the CDR3 is 13 residues. Germline lookup yields CDR1 SGHRS and CDR2 YFSETQ.

A single count supports this clone. The J gene is TRBJ2-5, the V gene TRBV29-1; 15 bases map to TRBD2. This CDR3 has 15 amino acids. V lost 4 bases and J lost 5; bases outside the gene matches: 5. Germline V gene sequence: CDR1 SQVTM, CDR2 ANQGSEA. CDR3 nucleotide sequence: TGCAGCGTTGGGACTAGCGGGAGGGTAGGGGAGACCCAGTACTTC. The encoded protein is CSVGTSGRVGETQYF.

The rearrangement uses TRBV3-1 (or the pseudogene TRBV3-2) and TRBJ2-5; TRBD1 or TRBD2 may be the D gene (5 bases each). In germline, CDR1 is LGHDT, CDR2 YNNKEL (reference sequence). Trimming cost V 2 bases and J 2 bases, with 15 bases left between them. CDR3 size: 16 residues. This chain's CDR3 is CASSQNRGGEQETQYF. CDR3 in DNA: TGTGCCAGCAGCCAAAATCGGGGCGGAGAGCAAGAGACCCAGTACTTC.

This rearrangement joins TRBV30 to TRBJ1-2; TRBD1 is a possible D gene (5 bases). Germline V gene sequence: CDR1 GTSNPN, CDR2 SVGIG (reference sequence). V was shortened by 2 bases and J by 3 bases, with 13 bases between the two germline ends. The CDR3 has 14 amino acids. The DNA for the CDR3 is TGTGCCTGGAGTAAGGGGATCGACGACTATGGCTACACCTTC. It yields the protein CAWSKGIDDYGYTF. The full variable domain, completed using reference TRBV30 and TRBJ1-2, is SQTIHQWPATLVQPVGSPLSLECTVEGTSNPNLYWYRQAAGRGLQLLFYSVGIGQISSEVPQNLSASRPQDRQFILSSKKLLLSDSGFYLCAWSKGIDDYGYTFGSGTRLTVV.

The chain is built from TRBV5-1 and TRBJ2-3, with 12 bases that match TRBD2. The CDR3 totals 15 residues. Germline loops: CDR1 SGHRS, CDR2 YFSETQ. The ends lost 0 bases at V and 6 bases at J; junction bases unmatched: 2. The CDR3 here is CASSLAGTSGDTQYF. The CDR3 nucleotides are TGCGCCAGCAGCTTGGCCGGGACTAGCGGGGATACGCAGTATTTT.

This chain uses TRBV7-9 with TRBJ1-2, with 7 bases matching TRBD1. The CDR3 is 15 residues long. The V and J ends lost 1 base and 4 bases, in that order; junction bases with no gene match: 6. CDR1 SEHNR and CDR2 FQNEAQ come from the germline V gene (reference sequence). CDR3 in DNA: TGTGCCAGCAGCTTAGTCCCGCAGGGGGGCTATGGCTACACCTTC. Its protein product is CASSLVPQGGYGYTF.

The chain recombines TRBV5-1 with TRBJ1-6; the match to TRBD1 covers 8 bases. Per germline, CDR1 SGHRS and CDR2 YFSETQ. The CDR3 spans 15 residues. With 3 bases clipped from V and 3 bases from J, the junction kept 2 bases outside the gene matches. The CDR3 reads CASSYGQGYNSPLHF. The CDR3 DNA reads as TGCGCCAGCAGCTATGGACAGGGCTATAATTCACCCCTCCACTTT.

The gene calls are TRBV7-9 and TRBJ2-2; no reliable D call. Germline CDR1 and CDR2: SEHNR and FQNEAQ (reference sequence). V was shortened by 7 bases and J by 0 bases, with 9 bases between the two germline ends. The CDR3 is 14 residues long. CDR3: CASNQATNTGELFF. The CDR3 DNA reads TGTGCCAGCAATCAGGCGACGAACACCGGGGAGCTGTTTTTT.

CDR3 DNA sequence: TGCGCCAGCAGCCAAGTACATGGGAGCCTGAACACTGAAGCTTTCTTT. This sequence encodes CASSQVHGSLNTEAFF. The rearrangement links TRBV4-1 to TRBJ1-1; no firm D call. CDR1 MGHRA and CDR2 YSYEKL come from the germline V gene. The CDR3 is 16 amino acids. Trimming removed 1 base from V and 0 bases from J, with 12 bases in between.

This rearrangement joins TRBV30 to TRBJ1-1, with D unclear. CDR1 and CDR2 from the germline V gene are GTSNPN and SVGIG (reference sequence). The CDR3 is 13 amino acids. The V gene lost 1 base and the J gene lost 4 bases, with 10 bases spanning the gap. CDR3 DNA sequence: TGTGCCTGGAGTGGGGTCCAAGGCACTGAAGCTTTCTTT. Protein product: CAWSGVQGTEAFF. Combining the CDR3 with reference TRBV30 and TRBJ1-1 gives the whole variable domain SQTIHQWPATLVQPVGSPLSLECTVEGTSNPNLYWYRQAAGRGLQLLFYSVGIGQISSEVPQNLSASRPQDRQFILSSKKLLLSDSGFYLCAWSGVQGTEAFFGQGTRLTVV.